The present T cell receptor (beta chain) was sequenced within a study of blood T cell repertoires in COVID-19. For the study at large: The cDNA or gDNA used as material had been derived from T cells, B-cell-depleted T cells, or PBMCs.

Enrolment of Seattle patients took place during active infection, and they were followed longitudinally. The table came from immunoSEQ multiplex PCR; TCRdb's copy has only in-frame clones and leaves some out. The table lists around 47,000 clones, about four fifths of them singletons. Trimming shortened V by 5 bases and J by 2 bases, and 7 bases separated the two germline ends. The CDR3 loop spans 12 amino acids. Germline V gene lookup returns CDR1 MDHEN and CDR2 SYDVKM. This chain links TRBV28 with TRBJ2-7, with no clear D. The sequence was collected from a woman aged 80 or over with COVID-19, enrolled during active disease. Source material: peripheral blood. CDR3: CASSPLPYEQYF. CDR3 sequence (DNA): TGTGCCAGCAGTCCTCTCCCCTACGAGCAGTACTTC.